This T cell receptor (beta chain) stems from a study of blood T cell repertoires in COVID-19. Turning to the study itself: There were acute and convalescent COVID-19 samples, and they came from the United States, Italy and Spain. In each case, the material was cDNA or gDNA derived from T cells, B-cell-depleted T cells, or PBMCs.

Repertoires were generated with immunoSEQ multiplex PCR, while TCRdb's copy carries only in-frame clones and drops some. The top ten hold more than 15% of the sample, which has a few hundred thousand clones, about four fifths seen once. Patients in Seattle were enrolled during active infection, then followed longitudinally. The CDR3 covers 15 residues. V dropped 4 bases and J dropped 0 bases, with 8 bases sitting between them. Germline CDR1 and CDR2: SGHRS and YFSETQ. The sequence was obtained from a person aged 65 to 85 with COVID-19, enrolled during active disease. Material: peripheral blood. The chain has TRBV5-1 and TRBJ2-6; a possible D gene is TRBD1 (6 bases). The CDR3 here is CASSIQGSGANVLTF. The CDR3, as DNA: TGCGCCAGCAGCATACAGGGCTCTGGGGCCAACGTCCTGACTTTC.